This T cell receptor (beta chain) is from a study of blood T cell repertoires in COVID-19. For the study at large: Material from acute and convalescent COVID-19 was sourced from the United States, Italy and Spain. T cells, B-cell-depleted T cells, or PBMCs supplied cDNA or gDNA.

This CDR3 has 15 residues. CDR1 KGHDR and CDR2 SFDVKD come from the germline V gene. J was trimmed by 1 base and V by 3 bases; bases with no gene match: 4. Enrolled during active infection, Seattle patients were then followed longitudinally. Per the study methods: Reference gene primers were amplified, and this amplification served to estimate nucleated cell counts. Measured with immunoSEQ multiplex PCR; TCRdb has only the in-frame clones, and not every one. V, J and clone size are taken as reported in that table, and D and trimming were inferred from the DNA itself. This table holds about 270,000 clones, approximately 86% found once.

The sample taken for sequencing was peripheral blood. This TCR was recovered from a woman in her 70s with COVID-19, enrolled during active disease. V and J are TRBV24-1 and TRBJ1-2, with 7 nucleotides matching TRBD1. The DNA of the CDR3 is TGTGCCACCAGTGATGCAGGGGGAGTTAACTATGGCTACACCTTC. It encodes CATSDAGGVNYGYTF.